One sample yielded the 27 T cell receptor beta chains listed below, sequenced in a study of post-analysis software for immune sequencing data (dated by TCRdb to the mid-2010s). The library came from PCR. Reads for this sample came from an Illumina HiSeq 2500. Unique molecular identifiers were incorporated into TCR beta cDNA libraries to reduce PCR and sequencing biases. TCRdb took the public reads, trimmed them with fastp at Q25, ran MiXCR for clone calling and kept in-frame beta chains. A single entry per CDR3 protein holds the most common genes and DNA from its merged rows. This sample holds more than 450,000 distinct CDR3 sequences; 40% to 50% were observed only once. The top ten clonotypes cover over 1.5% of the sample. What the study reported, not specific to this receptor: Roughly 5 TRBV segments, including TRBV5-6, TRBV5-1 and TRBV20-1, were significantly more frequent in patients than controls.

What these receptors recognize is not known. Sequenced: blood. The receptors come from a girl aged 5 to 17 with multiple sclerosis.

This sequence joins TRBV6-5 and TRBJ1-2; D perhaps matches TRBD1 (5 bases). V shed 8 bases and J shed 5 bases, with 15 bases lying between them. Germline V gives CDR1 MNHEY, CDR2 SVGAGI. The CDR3 consists of 13 residues. The CDR3 nucleotides read TGTGCCAGCGGCCGGGACGGAATATATGGCTACACCTTC. Protein product: CASGRDGIYGYTF.

The CDR3, as DNA: TGCAGTGCCCAGTCAGGGTCCTACGAGCAGTACTTC. Translated, it gives CSAQSGSYEQYF. The V and J genes are TRBV20-1 and TRBJ2-7, with D perhaps matching TRBD1 (5 bases). This CDR3 region has 12 residues. The germline CDR1 and CDR2 sequences are DFQATT and SNEGSKA (reference sequence). Trimming took off 6 bases at V and 1 base at J, with 10 bases between the two ends.

This chain joins TRBV2 and TRBJ1-1; no clear D. Trimming pared 7 bases from V and 0 bases from J, leaving 6 bases between. This CDR3 spans 12 amino acids. Germline V gene sequence: CDR1 SNHLY, CDR2 FYNNEI. DNA for the CDR3: TGTGCCAGCAACCGGCTGAACACTGAAGCTTTCTTT. It yields the protein CASNRLNTEAFF. Supplemented by reference TRBV2 and TRBJ1-1, the full variable domain reads EPEVTQTPSHQVTQMGQEVILRCVPISNHLYFYWYRQILGQKVEFLVSFYNNEISEKSEIFDDQFSVERPDGSNFTLKIRSTKLEDSAMYFCASNRLNTEAFFGQGTRLTVV.

The rearrangement uses TRBV20-1 and TRBJ2-7, with TRBD2 identical over 12 bases. The CDR3 loop spans 16 amino acids. Trimming cost V 5 bases and J 0 bases; bases outside gene matches: 8. Germline values: CDR1 DFQATT, CDR2 SNEGSKA (reference sequence). The CDR3 bases are TGCAGTGCTCGTACTAGCGGGAGGCCAAGCTCCTACGAGCAGTACTTC. The encoded protein is CSARTSGRPSSYEQYF.

This clonotype showed up just a few times. The rearrangement links TRBV12-3 or TRBV12-4 to TRBJ2-5; D might be TRBD1 or TRBD2, each matching 6 bases. The germline V and J ends were trimmed by 5 bases and 4 bases, with 17 bases remaining between them. The CDR3 sequence is 15 residues long. Here the CDR3 reads CASSLPDRGRETQYF. The CDR3 DNA reads TGTGCCAGCAGTCTCCCCGACCGGGGGCGAGAGACCCAGTACTTC.

This chain links TRBV6-5 with TRBJ1-1; TRBD1 might be the D (5 bases). Between the trimmed V and J ends, which lost 6 bases and 1 base, there was a span of 18 bases. In germline, CDR1 is MNHEY, CDR2 SVGAGI. The CDR3 contains 16 residues. The CDR3 DNA reads as TGTGCCAGCAGCCCCGGGGCCGCCGAAGGGAACACTGAAGCTTTCTTT. Translating it yields CASSPGAAEGNTEAFF.

This rearrangement joins TRBV5-6 to TRBJ2-1, with 7 bases that match TRBD1. Germline assignment: CDR1 SGHDT and CDR2 YYEEEE. V trimming: 5 bases; J trimming: 4 bases; junction bases outside the gene matches: 9. This CDR3 has 15 amino acids. The CDR3 DNA follows: TGTGCCAGCAGACGTCCGGGACAGTTATACAATGAGCAGTTCTTC. Residues: CASRRPGQLYNEQFF.

The chain joins TRBV6-5 to TRBJ1-5; D gene uncertain. Germline V gene sequence: CDR1 MNHEY, CDR2 SVGAGI. V gave up 0 bases and J gave up 8 bases, with 14 bases separating them. CDR3 size: 15 residues. The CDR3 bases are TGTGCCAGCAGTTACTCGAGCAGTGGGTACGAGCCCCAGCATTTT. This gives the protein CASSYSSSGYEPQHF.

This clonotype was counted between two and nine times. The genes are TRBV15 and TRBJ1-2; possibly TRBD1 for D (6 bases). The V gene's germline CDR1 is LNHNV and CDR2 YYDKDF (reference sequence). Trimming took off 0 bases at V and 4 bases at J, with 12 bases between the two ends. The CDR3 length is 15 residues. For the CDR3, the DNA is TGTGCCACCAGCAGAGATTCCACAGGGATCTATGGCTACACCTTC. This codes for CATSRDSTGIYGYTF.

The V gene is TRBV10-1, the J gene TRBJ2-7, with D possibly being TRBD1 or TRBD2 (6 bases each). The CDR3 is 13 amino acids. Germline CDR1 is WNHNN and CDR2 is SYGVQD (reference sequence). V lost 4 bases, J lost 5 bases, and 12 bases lay in between. The CDR3 loop reads CASSAGGGNEQYF. The CDR3 DNA reads as TGCGCCAGCAGTGCCGGAGGGGGGAACGAGCAGTACTTC.

This clonotype showed up just once. The J gene is TRBJ2-7, the V gene TRBV12-3 or TRBV12-4, with 7 nucleotides matching TRBD2. Trimming cost V 4 bases and J 2 bases; bases outside gene matches: 5. The CDR3 contains 14 residues. CDR3 loop: CASSSTSSPYEQYF. CDR3 sequence (DNA): TGTGCCAGCAGTTCGACTAGCAGCCCCTACGAGCAGTACTTC.

CDR3 sequence reads: CSARQGENEQFF. CDR3 coding DNA: TGCAGTGCTAGACAGGGGGAAAATGAGCAGTTCTTC. V gene TRBV20-1 combines with J gene TRBJ2-1; 7 bases line up with TRBD1. The CDR3 has 12 residues. CDR1 DFQATT and CDR2 SNEGSKA come from the germline V gene (reference sequence). The V gene end was trimmed by 2 bases and the J gene end by 7 bases; junction bases not matched to a gene: 2.

This clonotype was seen a few times. The chain is built from TRBV10-3 and TRBJ2-1; TRBD2 matches at 7 bases. The CDR3 runs 12 residues. Per the germline V gene, CDR1 is ENHRY and CDR2 is SYGVKD. The junction had 6 bases not matched to a gene; V was cut back by 6 bases and J by 10 bases. The CDR3 bases are TGTGCCATCAGCGGGACTACCGGCGAGCAGTTCTTC. This translates into CAISGTTGEQFF.

The chain links TRBV29-1 to TRBJ1-1, with a tentative D call TRBD1 (5 bases). The CDR3 consists of 13 residues. Germline CDR1 SQVTM, CDR2 ANQGSEA. Deletions cut 4 bases from V and 5 bases from J, with 14 bases between. In DNA, the CDR3 is TGCAGCGTTGTTGGCAGGGCCTGGACTGAAGCTTTCTTT. Its protein is CSVVGRAWTEAFF.

This clonotype was recorded a few times. The chain couples TRBV12-3 or TRBV12-4 to TRBJ2-3; the match to TRBD1 covers 9 bases. There are 15 residues in the CDR3. V lost 3 bases to trimming and J lost 9 bases; unmatched junction nucleotides: 10. The DNA of the CDR3 is TGTGCCAGCAGTTTCACAGGGGGCAGGGAGGGAACGCAGTATTTT. Protein: CASSFTGGREGTQYF.

V is TRBV12-3 or TRBV12-4 and J is TRBJ2-7, with a weak D call TRBD1 (6 bases). The V end was cut by 3 bases, the J end by 0 bases, with 15 bases between. CDR3 length equals 16 residues. CDR3 nucleotides: TGTGCCAGCAGTTTTTACCGGACAGCCAGCTCCTACGAGCAGTACTTC. Protein product: CASSFYRTASSYEQYF.

About this clonotype: A read error may account for a junction end that differs from germline. The gene calls are TRBV13 and TRBJ1-2; D is ambiguous. Germline CDR1 and CDR2: PRHDT and FYEKMQ (reference sequence). This CDR3 has 12 residues. The CDR3 DNA sequence: TGTGCCAGCAGCCTAGGCACAGTTGGCTACACCTTC. Translation gives CASSLGTVGYTF.

This clonotype has just a few counts. The chain links TRBV29-1 to TRBJ2-7; D is perhaps TRBD1 or TRBD2 (5 bases each). Trimming left V 1 base short and J 5 bases short, with 9 bases between. CDR3 size: 12 residues. Looked up from germline, CDR1 is SQVTM and CDR2 is ANQGSEA. The CDR3 is CSVEAGSHEQYF. In DNA form, the CDR3 reads TGCAGCGTTGAAGCAGGGAGCCACGAGCAGTACTTC.

The V gene is TRBV12-3 or TRBV12-4, the J gene TRBJ1-1; possible D gene TRBD1, 6 bases. V was shortened by 6 bases and J by 1 base, with 18 bases between the two germline ends. CDR3 size: 16 residues. In nucleotides, the CDR3 is TGTGCCAGCAGGTCTAGGGGGGGATTAAAGAACACTGAAGCTTTCTTT. Translated, it gives CASRSRGGLKNTEAFF.

The genes are TRBV12-3 or TRBV12-4 and TRBJ2-1; D is possibly TRBD2 (6 bases). The CDR3 length is 14 residues. Trimming took 1 base from V and 8 from J, leaving 12 bases between them. The CDR3 sequence: CASSLGGLHHEQFF. CDR3 DNA sequence: TGTGCCAGCAGTTTAGGGGGACTCCACCATGAGCAGTTCTTC.

The CDR3 is CSARENFSSGDRSTDTQYF. CDR3 DNA sequence: TGCAGTGCTAGAGAGAATTTTTCCTCGGGTGACCGCAGCACAGATACGCAGTATTTT. The chain uses TRBV20-1 and TRBJ2-3; D uncertain. Germline loops: CDR1 DFQATT, CDR2 SNEGSKA (reference sequence). Trimming stripped 0 bases from V and 0 bases from J, with 22 bases between. The CDR3 length is 19 residues.

V is TRBV9 and J is TRBJ1-2; D gene uncertain. Trimming took 5 bases from V and 3 from J, leaving 5 bases between them. Germline values: CDR1 SGDLS, CDR2 YYNGEE. The CDR3 sequence is 11 residues long. CDR3: CASRNHYGYTF. The CDR3, as DNA: TGTGCCAGCAGAAATCACTATGGCTACACCTTC.

This clonotype was seen a few times. This chain links TRBV12-3 or TRBV12-4 with TRBJ2-5, with TRBD1 matching 8 bases. After removal of 5 bases from V and 3 bases from J, the junction contained 8 bases not matched to a gene. The CDR3 has 15 amino acids. In DNA form, the CDR3 reads TGTGCCAGCAGTCCAGGATGGACAGGGAAAGAGACCCAGTACTTC. Translated, it gives CASSPGWTGKETQYF.

The rearrangement joins TRBV2 to TRBJ2-1, with 11 nucleotides matching TRBD1. Germline CDR1 is SNHLY and CDR2 is FYNNEI. The J segment lost 7 bases and the V segment lost 3 bases, leaving 2 bases of the junction unmatched. This CDR3 comprises 14 residues. The CDR3 nucleotides read TGTGCCAGCAGTGAGGGACAGGGGGGGAATGAGCAGTTCTTC. Residues: CASSEGQGGNEQFF.

The genes are TRBV29-1 and TRBJ1-5; D remains unclear. CDR3 length: 13 residues. Germline V gene sequence: CDR1 SQVTM, CDR2 ANQGSEA. V was trimmed by 6 bases and J by 0 bases, leaving 9 bases between them. In nucleotides, the CDR3 is TGCAGCGTCGTGGGCCATAGCAATCAGCCCCAGCATTTT. Protein sequence: CSVVGHSNQPQHF.

This chain uses TRBV20-1 with TRBJ2-3, with a tentative D call TRBD2 (5 bases). The germline V gene encodes CDR1 DFQATT and CDR2 SNEGSKA (reference sequence). CDR3 size: 13 residues. V was shortened by 7 bases and J by 0 bases, with 11 bases between the two germline ends. The CDR3 reads CSGGERSTDTQYF. The CDR3 DNA follows: TGCAGTGGTGGCGAGCGGAGCACAGATACGCAGTATTTT.

This rearrangement joins TRBV6-2 or TRBV6-3 to TRBJ2-3; maybe TRBD1 (5 bases). Trimming left V 4 bases short and J 6 bases short, with 14 bases between. The CDR3 runs to 14 residues. Germline V gives CDR1 MNHEY, CDR2 SVGEGT. CDR3 nucleotides: TGTGCCAGCAGTTCCTTTCGACAGAAGGATACGCAGTATTTT. Translation gives CASSSFRQKDTQYF.